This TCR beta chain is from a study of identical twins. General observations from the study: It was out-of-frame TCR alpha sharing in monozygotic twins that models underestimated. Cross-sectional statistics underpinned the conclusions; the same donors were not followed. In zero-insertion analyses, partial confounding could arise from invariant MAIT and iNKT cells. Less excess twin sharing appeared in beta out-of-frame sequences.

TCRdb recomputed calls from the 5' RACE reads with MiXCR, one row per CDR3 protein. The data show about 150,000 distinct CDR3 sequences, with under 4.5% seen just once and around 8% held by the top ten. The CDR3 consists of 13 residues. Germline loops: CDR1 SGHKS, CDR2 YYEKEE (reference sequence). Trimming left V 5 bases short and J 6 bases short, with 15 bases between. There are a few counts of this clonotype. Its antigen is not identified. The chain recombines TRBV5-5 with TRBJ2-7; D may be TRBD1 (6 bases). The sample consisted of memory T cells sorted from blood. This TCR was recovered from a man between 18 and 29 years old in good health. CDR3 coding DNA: TGTGCCAGCAGGATTGCAGGGGTGCCCGAGCAGTACTTC. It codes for CASRIAGVPEQYF.